This paragraph covers one TCR beta chain sequence. Other DNA sequences from this sample encode an identical CDR3 as well. This CDR3 is built from 14 residues. Per germline, CDR1 SGDLS and CDR2 YYNGEE. V was pared by 4 bases and J by 1 base, with 12 bases between. This entry is derived from a study of blood T cell repertoires in COVID-19. Study-wide background: T cells, B-cell-depleted T cells, or PBMCs supplied cDNA or gDNA.

Original data processing: Reference gene primer amplification gave estimated nucleated cell counts. This table comes from immunoSEQ multiplex PCR, and its TCRdb copy is limited to in-frame clones, with some not included. V, J and clone size were drawn from that table, and D and trimming were deduced from the DNA. The table records approximately 170,000 clones, roughly 86% of them present only once. It was during active infection that Seattle patients were enrolled and then longitudinally followed. The sample taken for sequencing was peripheral blood. The chain employs TRBV9 and TRBJ2-7, with a tentative D call TRBD1 (6 bases). The receptor's source is a woman older than 75 with COVID-19, enrolled during active disease. This CDR3 is CASSPRQVSYEQYF. In nucleotides, the CDR3 is TGTGCCAGCAGCCCGAGACAGGTATCCTACGAGCAGTACTTC.